This T cell receptor beta chain came from a study of tumor and adjacent non-tumor tissue in lung cancer. Germline CDR1 SGHNT, CDR2 YYREEE (reference sequence). This CDR3 contains 14 residues. This sample's RNA came from whole unsorted tissue. TCRbeta libraries were built with three rounds of nested PCR, modified from ARM-PCR. TCRdb re-analysed the multiplex PCR reads in MiXCR, keeping a single row per CDR3 protein. The data show about 120,000 distinct CDR3 sequences, about 87% seen once. Details on this clonotype: Sequence at one end of the junction differs from germline and may be a read error.

Input material: lung tumor tissue. V gene TRBV5-4 combines with J gene TRBJ2-1; the D is unclear. This clonotype originated in an older man with non-small cell lung cancer. The CDR3 nucleotides are TGTGTCAGCAGCTTGTTGGGCTACTATAATGACCAGTTCTTC. It codes for CVSSLLGYYNDQFF.